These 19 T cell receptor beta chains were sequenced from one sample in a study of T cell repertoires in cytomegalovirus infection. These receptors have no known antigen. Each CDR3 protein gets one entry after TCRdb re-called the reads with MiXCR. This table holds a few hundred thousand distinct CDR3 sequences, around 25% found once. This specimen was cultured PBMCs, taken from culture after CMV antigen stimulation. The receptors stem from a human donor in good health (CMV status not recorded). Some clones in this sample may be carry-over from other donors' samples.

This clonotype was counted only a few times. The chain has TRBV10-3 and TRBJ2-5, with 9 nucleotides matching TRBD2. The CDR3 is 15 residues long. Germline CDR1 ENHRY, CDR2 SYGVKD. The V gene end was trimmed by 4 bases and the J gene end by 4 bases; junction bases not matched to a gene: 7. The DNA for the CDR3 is TGTGCCATCAGTGGGACTAGCGAGGCAGGAGAGACCCAGTACTTC. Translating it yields CAISGTSEAGETQYF.

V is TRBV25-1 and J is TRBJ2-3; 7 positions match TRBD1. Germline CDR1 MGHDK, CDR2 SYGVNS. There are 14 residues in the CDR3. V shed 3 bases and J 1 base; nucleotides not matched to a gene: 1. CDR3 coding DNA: TGTGCCAGCAGTGACGACAGGGGCACAGATACGCAGTATTTT. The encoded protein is CASSDDRGTDTQYF.

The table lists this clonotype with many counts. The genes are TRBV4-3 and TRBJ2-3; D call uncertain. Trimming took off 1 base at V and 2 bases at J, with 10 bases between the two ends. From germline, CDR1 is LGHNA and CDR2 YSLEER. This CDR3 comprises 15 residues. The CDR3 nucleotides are TGCGCCAGCAGCCAAGGTGAGGACGACACAGATACGCAGTATTTT. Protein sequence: CASSQGEDDTDTQYF.

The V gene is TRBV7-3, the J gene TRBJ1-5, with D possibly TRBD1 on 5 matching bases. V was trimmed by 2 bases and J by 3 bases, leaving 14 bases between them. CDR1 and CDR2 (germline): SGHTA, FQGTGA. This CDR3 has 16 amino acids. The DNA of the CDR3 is TGTGCCAGCAGCTTAGGTGCAGGGTCACTCAATCAGCCCCAGCATTTT. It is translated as CASSLGAGSLNQPQHF. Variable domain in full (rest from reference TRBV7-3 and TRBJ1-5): GAGVSQTPSNKVTEKGKYVELRCDPISGHTALYWYRQSLGQGPEFLIYFQGTGAADDSGLPNDRFFAVRPEGSVSTLKIQRTERGDSAVYLCASSLGAGSLNQPQHFGDGTRLSIL.

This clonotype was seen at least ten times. This chain's CDR3 is CASSPRTGGGYTF. CDR3 bases: TGTGCCAGCAGCCCGAGGACCGGGGGGGGCTACACCTTC. The chain joins TRBV7-2 to TRBJ1-2; a possible D gene is TRBD1 (5 bases). The V and J ends lost 5 bases and 8 bases respectively, with 15 bases between them. CDR3 length equals 13 residues. Germline V gene data show CDR1 as SGHTA and CDR2 as FQGNSA.

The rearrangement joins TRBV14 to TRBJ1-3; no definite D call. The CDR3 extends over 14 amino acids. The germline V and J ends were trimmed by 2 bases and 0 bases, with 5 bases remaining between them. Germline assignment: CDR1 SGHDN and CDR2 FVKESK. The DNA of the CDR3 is TGTGCCAGCAGCCAAACTTACTCTGGAAACACCATATATTTT. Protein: CASSQTYSGNTIYF.

The CDR3 region has the DNA TGTGCCAGCAGTTTAAAGCGGGATCAGCCCCAGCATTTT. Its translation: CASSLKRDQPQHF. The chain has TRBV12-3 or TRBV12-4 and TRBJ1-5; the D is unclear. The V end was cut by 2 bases, the J end by 5 bases, with 7 bases between. The CDR3 contains 13 residues.

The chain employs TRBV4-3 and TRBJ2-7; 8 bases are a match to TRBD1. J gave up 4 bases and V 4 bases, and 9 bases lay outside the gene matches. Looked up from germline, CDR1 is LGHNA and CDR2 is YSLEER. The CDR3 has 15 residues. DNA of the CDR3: TGCGCCAGCAGCCTAGACGGGACAGGTTTTTACGAGCAGTACTTC. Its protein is CASSLDGTGFYEQYF.

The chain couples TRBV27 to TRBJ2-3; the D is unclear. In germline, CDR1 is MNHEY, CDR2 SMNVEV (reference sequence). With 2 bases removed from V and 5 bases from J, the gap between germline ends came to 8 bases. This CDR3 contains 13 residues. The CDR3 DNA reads TGTGCCAGCAGTTTAAGGGTATTAGATACGCAGTATTTT. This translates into CASSLRVLDTQYF.

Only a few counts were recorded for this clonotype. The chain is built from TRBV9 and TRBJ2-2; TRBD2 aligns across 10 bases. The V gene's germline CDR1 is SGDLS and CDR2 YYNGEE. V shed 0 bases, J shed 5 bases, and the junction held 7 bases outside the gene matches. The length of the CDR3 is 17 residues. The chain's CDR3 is CASSVDLLAGRTGELFF. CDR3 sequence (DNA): TGTGCCAGCAGCGTAGATTTACTAGCGGGAAGGACCGGGGAGCTGTTTTTT.

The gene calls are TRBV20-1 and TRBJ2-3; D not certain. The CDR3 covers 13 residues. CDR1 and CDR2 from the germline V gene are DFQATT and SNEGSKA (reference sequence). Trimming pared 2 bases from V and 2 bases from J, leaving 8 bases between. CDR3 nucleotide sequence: TGCAGTGCTAGATCCCTACACACAGATACGCAGTATTTT. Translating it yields CSARSLHTDTQYF.

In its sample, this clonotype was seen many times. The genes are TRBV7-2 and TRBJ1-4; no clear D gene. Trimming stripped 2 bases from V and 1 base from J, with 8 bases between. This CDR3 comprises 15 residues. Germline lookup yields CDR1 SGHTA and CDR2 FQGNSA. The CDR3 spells CASSLIVGTNEKLFF. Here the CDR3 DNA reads TGTGCCAGCAGCTTAATTGTGGGAACTAATGAAAAACTGTTTTTT.

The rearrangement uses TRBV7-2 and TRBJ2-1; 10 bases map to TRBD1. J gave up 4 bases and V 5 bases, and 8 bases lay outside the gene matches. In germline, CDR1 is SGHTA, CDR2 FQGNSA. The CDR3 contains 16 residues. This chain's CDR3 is CASSLDGTGAYNEQFF. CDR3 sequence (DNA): TGTGCCAGCAGCCTTGACGGGACAGGGGCGTACAATGAGCAGTTCTTC.

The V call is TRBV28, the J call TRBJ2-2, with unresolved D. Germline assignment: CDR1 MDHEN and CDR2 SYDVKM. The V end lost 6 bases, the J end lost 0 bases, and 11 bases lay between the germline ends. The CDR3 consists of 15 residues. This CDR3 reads CASSALPANTGELFF. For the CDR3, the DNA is TGTGCCAGCAGCGCGTTGCCTGCGAACACCGGGGAGCTGTTTTTT.

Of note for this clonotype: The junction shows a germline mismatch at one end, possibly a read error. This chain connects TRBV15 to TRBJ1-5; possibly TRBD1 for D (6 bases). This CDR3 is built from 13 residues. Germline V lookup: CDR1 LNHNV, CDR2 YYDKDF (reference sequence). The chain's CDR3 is CATSDRLNQPQHF. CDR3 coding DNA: TGTGCTACCAGCGACAGGCTCAATCAGCCCCAGCATTTT.

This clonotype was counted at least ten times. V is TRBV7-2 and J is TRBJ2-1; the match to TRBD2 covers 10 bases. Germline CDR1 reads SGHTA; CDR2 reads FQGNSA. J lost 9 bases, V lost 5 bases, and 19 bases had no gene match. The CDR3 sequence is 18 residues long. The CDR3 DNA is TGTGCCAGCAGCCCACCCGGTGGGTCTAGCGGGAGACTCACTGAGCAGTTCTTC. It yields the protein CASSPPGGSSGRLTEQFF.

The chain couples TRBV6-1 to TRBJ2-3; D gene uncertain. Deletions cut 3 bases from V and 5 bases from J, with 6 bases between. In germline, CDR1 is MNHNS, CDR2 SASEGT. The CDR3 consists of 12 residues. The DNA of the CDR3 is TGTGCCAGCAGTGAGTCCAAAGATACGCAGTATTTT. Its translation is CASSESKDTQYF.

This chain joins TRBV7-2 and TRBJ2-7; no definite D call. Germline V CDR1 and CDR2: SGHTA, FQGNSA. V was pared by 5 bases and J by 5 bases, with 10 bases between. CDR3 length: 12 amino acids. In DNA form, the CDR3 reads TGTGCCAGCAGCCCCGGGCTCGACGAGCAGTACTTC. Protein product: CASSPGLDEQYF.

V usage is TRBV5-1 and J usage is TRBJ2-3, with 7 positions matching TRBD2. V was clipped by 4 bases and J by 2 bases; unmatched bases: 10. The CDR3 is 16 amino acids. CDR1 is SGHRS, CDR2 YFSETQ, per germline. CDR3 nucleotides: TGCGCCAGCAGCCGAGAACTAGCGAGCTTCACAGATACGCAGTATTTT. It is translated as CASSRELASFTDTQYF.